This TCR beta chain was sequenced during a study of blood T cell repertoires in COVID-19. TCRdb's copy holds only in-frame clones and misses some; the assay was immunoSEQ multiplex PCR. Of some 230,000 clones in the sample, just under 85% are singletons; the top ten hold roughly 1.3%. The sample holds a few counts of this clone. The CDR3 covers 14 residues. After removal of 3 bases from V and 4 bases from J, the junction contained 3 bases not matched to a gene. Germline CDR1 and CDR2: SGHVS and FQNEAQ. The sequence was collected from a woman aged 40 to 50 with acute COVID-19. Specimen: PBMCs or T cells enriched from blood (not recorded which). The chain links TRBV7-8 to TRBJ2-7; 10 positions agree with TRBD1. The CDR3 protein is CASSLVGQGYEQYF. Written as DNA, the CDR3 is TGTGCCAGCAGCTTGGTGGGACAGGGGTACGAGCAGTACTTC.